This T cell receptor beta chain came from a study of shared clonotypes between healthy human individuals. Study-level results: As a rule, naive subsets had a larger estimated richness than memory subsets. Blood was the sole source, and tissue repertoires probably differ.

This clone was detected only once. The target antigen is unknown. The germline CDR1 and CDR2 sequences are SGHRS and YFSETQ. The CDR3 runs to 16 residues. The germline V and J ends were trimmed by 3 bases and 8 bases, with 23 bases remaining between them. The repertoire was sequenced with immunoSEQ multiplex PCR; TCRdb's copy has only in-frame clones and lacks some. The table has about a million clones, about three quarters seen once; the top ten hold 1.4% to 1.5%. The clonotype comes from a man younger than 35 in good health. The chain uses TRBV5-1 and TRBJ1-2, with D perhaps TRBD1 (6 bases). The sample taken for sequencing was memory CD4+ T cells sorted from blood. Documented subset: CD45RA-negative fraction. The CDR3 loop is CASSWGTMGKEEGYTF. Written as DNA, the CDR3 is TGCGCCAGCAGCTGGGGGACAATGGGGAAGGAGGAAGGCTACACCTTC. Using reference TRBV5-1 and TRBJ1-2 for the parts outside the CDR3, the full variable domain is KAGVTQTPRYLIKTRGQQVTLSCSPISGHRSVSWYQQTPGQGLQFLFEYFSETQRNKGNFPGRFSGRQFSNSRSEMNVSTLELGDSALYLCASSWGTMGKEEGYTFGSGTRLTVV.